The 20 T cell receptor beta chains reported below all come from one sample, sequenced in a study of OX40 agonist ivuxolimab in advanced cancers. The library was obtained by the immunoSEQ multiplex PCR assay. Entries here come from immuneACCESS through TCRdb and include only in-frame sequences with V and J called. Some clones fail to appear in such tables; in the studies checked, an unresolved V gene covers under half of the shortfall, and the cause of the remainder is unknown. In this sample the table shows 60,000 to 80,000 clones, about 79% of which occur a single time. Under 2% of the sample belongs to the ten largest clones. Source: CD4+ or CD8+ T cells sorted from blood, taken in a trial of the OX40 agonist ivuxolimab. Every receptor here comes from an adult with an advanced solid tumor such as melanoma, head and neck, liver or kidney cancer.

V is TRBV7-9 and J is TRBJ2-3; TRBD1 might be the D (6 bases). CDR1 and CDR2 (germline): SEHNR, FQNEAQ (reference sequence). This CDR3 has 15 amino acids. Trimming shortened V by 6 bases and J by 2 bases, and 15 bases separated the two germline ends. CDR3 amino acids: CASSLRGINTDTQYF. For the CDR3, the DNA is TGTGCCAGCAGTTTGAGGGGGATAAACACAGATACGCAGTATTTT.

This chain's CDR3 is CASSPTTGEDTQYF. CDR3 nucleotide sequence: TGCGCCAGCAGCCCGACGACAGGGGAAGATACGCAGTATTTT. The rearrangement uses TRBV5-1 and TRBJ2-3; 8 bases fit TRBD1. Looked up from germline, CDR1 is SGHRS and CDR2 is YFSETQ. V lost 4 bases to trimming and J lost 5 bases; unmatched junction nucleotides: 6. The CDR3 runs 14 residues. Supplemented by reference TRBV5-1 and TRBJ2-3, the full variable domain reads KAGVTQTPRYLIKTRGQQVTLSCSPISGHRSVSWYQQTPGQGLQFLFEYFSETQRNKGNFPGRFSGRQFSNSRSEMNVSTLELGDSALYLCASSPTTGEDTQYFGPGTRLTVL.

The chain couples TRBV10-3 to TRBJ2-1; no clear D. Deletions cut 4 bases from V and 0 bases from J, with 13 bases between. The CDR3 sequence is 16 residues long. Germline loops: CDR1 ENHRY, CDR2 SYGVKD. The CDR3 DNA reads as TGTGCCATCAGTGGGGCACCGAGGAGCTCCTACAATGAGCAGTTCTTC. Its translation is CAISGAPRSSYNEQFF.

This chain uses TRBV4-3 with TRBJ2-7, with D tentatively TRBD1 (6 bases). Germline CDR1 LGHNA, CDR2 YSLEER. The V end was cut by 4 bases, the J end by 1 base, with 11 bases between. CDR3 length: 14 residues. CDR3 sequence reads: CASSRGDKSYEQYF. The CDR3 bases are TGCGCCAGCAGCCGAGGGGACAAATCCTACGAGCAGTACTTC.

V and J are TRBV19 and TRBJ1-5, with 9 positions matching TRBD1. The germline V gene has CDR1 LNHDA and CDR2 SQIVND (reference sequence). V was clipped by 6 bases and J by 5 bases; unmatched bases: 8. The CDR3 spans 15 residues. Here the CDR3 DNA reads TGTGCCAGTAGCAAAGGGACAGGGCAGGATCAGCCCCAGCATTTT. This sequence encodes CASSKGTGQDQPQHF. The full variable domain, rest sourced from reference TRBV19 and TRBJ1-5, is DGGITQSPKYLFRKEGQNVTLSCEQNLNHDAMYWYRQDPGQGLRLIYYSQIVNDFQKGDIAEGYSVSREKKESFPLTVTSAQKNPTAFYLCASSKGTGQDQPQHFGDGTRLSIL.

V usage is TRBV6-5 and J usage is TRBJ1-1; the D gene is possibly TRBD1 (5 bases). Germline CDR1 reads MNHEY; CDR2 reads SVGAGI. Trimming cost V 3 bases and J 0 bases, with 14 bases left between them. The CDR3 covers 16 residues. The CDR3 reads CASSYGGRRMNTEAFF. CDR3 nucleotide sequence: TGTGCCAGCAGTTATGGGGGACGAAGGATGAACACTGAAGCTTTCTTT.

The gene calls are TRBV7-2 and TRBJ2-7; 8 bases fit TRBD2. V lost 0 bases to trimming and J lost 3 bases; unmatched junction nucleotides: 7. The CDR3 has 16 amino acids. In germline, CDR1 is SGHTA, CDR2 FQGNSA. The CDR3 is CASSLAWREANYEQYF. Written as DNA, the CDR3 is TGTGCCAGCAGCTTAGCGTGGCGGGAGGCAAACTACGAGCAGTACTTC. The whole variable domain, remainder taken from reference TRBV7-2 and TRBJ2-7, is GAGVSQSPSNKVTEKGKDVELRCDPISGHTALYWYRQSLGQGLEFLIYFQGNSAPDKSGLPSDRFSAERTGGSVSTLTIQRTQQEDSAVYLCASSLAWREANYEQYFGPGTRLTVT.

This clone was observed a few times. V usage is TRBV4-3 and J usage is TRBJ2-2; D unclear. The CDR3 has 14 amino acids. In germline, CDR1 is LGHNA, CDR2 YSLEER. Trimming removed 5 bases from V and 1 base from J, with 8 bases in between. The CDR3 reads CASSMDGNTGELFF. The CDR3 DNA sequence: TGCGCCAGCAGCATGGACGGGAACACCGGGGAGCTGTTTTTT.

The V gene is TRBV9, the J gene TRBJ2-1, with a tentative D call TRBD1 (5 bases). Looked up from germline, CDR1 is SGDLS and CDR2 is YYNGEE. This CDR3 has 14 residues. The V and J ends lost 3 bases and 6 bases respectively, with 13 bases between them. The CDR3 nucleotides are TGTGCCAGCAGCGACAGGACCGCACCCAATGAGCAGTTCTTC. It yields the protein CASSDRTAPNEQFF.

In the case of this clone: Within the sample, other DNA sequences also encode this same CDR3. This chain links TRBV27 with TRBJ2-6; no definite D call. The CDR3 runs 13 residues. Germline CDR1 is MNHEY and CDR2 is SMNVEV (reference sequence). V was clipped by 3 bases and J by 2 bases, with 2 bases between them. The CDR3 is CASSFAGANVLTF. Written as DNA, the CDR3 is TGTGCCAGCAGTTTTGCTGGGGCCAACGTCCTGACTTTC.

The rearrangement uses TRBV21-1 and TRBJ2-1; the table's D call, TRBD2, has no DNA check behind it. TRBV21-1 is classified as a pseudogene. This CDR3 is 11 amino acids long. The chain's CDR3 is CASSKASGQFF. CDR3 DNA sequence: TGTGCCAGCAGCAAGGCTAGCGGGCAGTTCTTC.

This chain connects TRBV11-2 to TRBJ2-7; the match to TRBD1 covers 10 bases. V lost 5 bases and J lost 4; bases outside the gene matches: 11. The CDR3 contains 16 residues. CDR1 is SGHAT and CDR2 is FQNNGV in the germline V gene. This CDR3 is CASSHRQGAVEYEQYF. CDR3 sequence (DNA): TGTGCCAGCAGCCATAGACAGGGGGCAGTGGAGTACGAGCAGTACTTC.

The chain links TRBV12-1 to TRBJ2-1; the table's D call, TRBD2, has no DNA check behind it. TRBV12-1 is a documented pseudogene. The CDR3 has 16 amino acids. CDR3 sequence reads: CASSFDGRPSYNEQFF. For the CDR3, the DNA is TGTGCCAGCAGCTTTGATGGGAGACCCTCCTACAATGAGCAGTTCTTC.

In DNA form, the CDR3 reads TGCGCCAGCAGTGCCCAGGGGGCGCGAAGCAATCAGCCCCAGCATTTT. Amino acid sequence: CASSAQGARSNQPQHF. The V and J genes are TRBV10-2 and TRBJ1-5, with TRBD1 matching 8 bases. The CDR3 contains 16 residues. With V trimmed by 4 bases and J by 1 base, 6 bases remained unmatched. CDR1 and CDR2 (germline): WSHSY, SAAADI.

CDR3 loop: CASSLGGSPLPTDTQYF. In DNA, the CDR3 is TGTGCCAGCAGCTTAGGTGGGTCCCCACTTCCCACAGATACGCAGTATTTT. The chain is built from TRBV7-9 and TRBJ2-3; D uncertain. Trimming shortened V by 1 base and J by 2 bases, and 16 bases separated the two germline ends. The CDR3 is 17 residues long. Germline V CDR1 and CDR2: SEHNR, FQNEAQ (reference sequence).

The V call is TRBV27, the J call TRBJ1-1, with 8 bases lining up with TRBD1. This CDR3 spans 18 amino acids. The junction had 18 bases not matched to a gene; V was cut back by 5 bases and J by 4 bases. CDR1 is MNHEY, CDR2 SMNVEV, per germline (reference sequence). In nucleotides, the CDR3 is TGTGCCAGCAGTCCAACAGGGGGGCGCTGGGGGATGAGCACTGAAGCTTTCTTT. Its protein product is CASSPTGGRWGMSTEAFF.

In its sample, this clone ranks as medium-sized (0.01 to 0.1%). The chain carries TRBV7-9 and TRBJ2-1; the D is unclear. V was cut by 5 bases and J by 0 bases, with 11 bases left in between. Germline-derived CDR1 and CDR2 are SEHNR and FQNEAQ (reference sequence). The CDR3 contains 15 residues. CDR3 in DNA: TGTGCCAGCAGCCCCGGACGGAGCTCCTACAATGAGCAGTTCTTC. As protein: CASSPGRSSYNEQFF.

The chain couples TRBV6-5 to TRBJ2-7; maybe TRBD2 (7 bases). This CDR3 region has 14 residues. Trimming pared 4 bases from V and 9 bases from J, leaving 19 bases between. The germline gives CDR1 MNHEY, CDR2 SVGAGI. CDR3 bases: TGTGCCAGCAGTTCCCGGGACGGGGGGCCCCTGCAGTACTTC. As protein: CASSSRDGGPLQYF.

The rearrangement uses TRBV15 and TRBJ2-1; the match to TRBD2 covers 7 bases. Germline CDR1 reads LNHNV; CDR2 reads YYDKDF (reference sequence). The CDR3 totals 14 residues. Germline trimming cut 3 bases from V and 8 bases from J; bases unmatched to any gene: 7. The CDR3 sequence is CATSRGGDVDEQFF. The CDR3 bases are TGTGCCACCAGCAGGGGGGGGGACGTGGATGAGCAGTTCTTC.

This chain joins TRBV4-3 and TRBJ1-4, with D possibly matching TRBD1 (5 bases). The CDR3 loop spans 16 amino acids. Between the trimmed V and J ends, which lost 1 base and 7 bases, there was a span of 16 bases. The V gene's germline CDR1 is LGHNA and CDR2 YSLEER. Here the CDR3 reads CASSQGSGGRGEKLFF. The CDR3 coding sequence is TGCGCCAGCAGCCAAGGCTCCGGGGGTAGAGGTGAAAAACTGTTTTTT.